This record looks at one T cell receptor (beta chain) sequence and its context. What antigen it recognizes has not been identified. No base quality information exists; no much larger clone differs at one position. Enrolling through a virtual design, the prospective study's participants ranged in age from about 18 to 100 years and lived across 24 United States geographic areas. To assign participants to cohorts, the prospective study relied on clinical history that participants themselves reported in a screening survey and a study questionnaire. Recovered participants in ImmuneRACE Cohort 3 were defined by two consecutive negative NP/OP PCR tests, clearance by a healthcare professional, or resolution of symptoms. In the prospective study, whole blood, serum and a nasopharyngeal or oropharyngeal swab were collected from each participant by mobile phlebotomists. Prospective study participants could optionally give additional blood draws and questionnaires over a 2-month period. Before DNA extraction, prospective study blood samples were shipped either frozen or at room temperature.

TCRbeta CDR3 regions were amplified from genomic DNA by means of the immunoSEQ Assay, a bias-controlled multiplex PCR. The authors' analysis ran thus. Nucleated cell counts per sample were estimated from amplification of reference gene primers within the assay. To quantify the absolute abundance of each unique TCRbeta CDR3 rearrangement, sequence reads were collapsed and filtered. Productive Simpson clonality was computed per sample as the square root of Simpson's diversity index over productive rearrangements. TCRdb mirrors the immuneACCESS table, restricted to in-frame sequences. Some clones are absent from its copies; in checked studies, under half trace to an unresolved V gene, and the reason for the others is unknown. That table furnishes V, J and clone size, whereas the DNA furnished D and trimming. Counted in this sample were a few hundred thousand clones; 88% of them appeared once. The ten largest clones add up to 1.2% of the sample.

The sample belongs to a study of blood T cell repertoires in COVID-19 (dated by TCRdb to 2018 to 2021). Study-wide context: The collaborator samples originated in the United States, Italy and Spain and spanned the acute and convalescent phases of COVID-19. The repertoires were released in a freely available public database meant as a resource for research on the immune response to SARS-CoV-2. Nearly every sample came with metadata listing a de-identified subject ID, COVID-19 status, age in years and sex. The dataset comprised deeply sampled blood TCRbeta repertoires from subjects exposed to, actively infected with, or recovered from COVID-19. HLA class I and class II types, where available, came from metadata supplied by the sample provider rather than from assay-based typing. The material from the prospective study consisted of cDNA or gDNA derived from T cells, B-cell-depleted T cells, or PBMCs. The samples were drawn from the first 160 participants of the ongoing ImmuneRACE study and from roughly 1,300 subjects provided by 6 global collaborators.

What the authors observed across the whole study: Clinical and demographic metadata were provided uncurated, with the amount varying by source and participant.

Material for sequencing was PBMCs or T cells enriched from blood (not recorded which). The TCR originated in a woman younger than 30 who had recovered from COVID-19.

The DNA sequence is given as TGTGCCAGCAGCCTCTTTAGCGGGAACACCGGGGAGCTGTTTTTT. This translates into CASSLFSGNTGELFF. The chain was built from TRBV27 and TRBJ2-2; matching of 6 bases hints at TRBD2 as the D gene. Taken from the germline V gene (reference sequence), the CDR1 and CDR2 loops are MNHEY and SMNVEV. Trimming takes 6 bases from V and 1 base from J, and the germline ends sit 12 bases apart. The CDR3 has 15 amino acids, counting the end cysteine and phenylalanine. Only CDR3 DNA is held: 45 bases, read in frame from base 1.